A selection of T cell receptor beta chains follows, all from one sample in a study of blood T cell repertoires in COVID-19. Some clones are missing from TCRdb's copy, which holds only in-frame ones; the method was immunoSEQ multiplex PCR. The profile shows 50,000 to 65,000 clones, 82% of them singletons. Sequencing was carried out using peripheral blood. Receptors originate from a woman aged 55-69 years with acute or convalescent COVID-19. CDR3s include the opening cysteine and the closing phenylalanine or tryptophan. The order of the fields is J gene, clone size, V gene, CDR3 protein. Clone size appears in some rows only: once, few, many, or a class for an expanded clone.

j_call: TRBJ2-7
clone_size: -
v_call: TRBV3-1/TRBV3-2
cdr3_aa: CASSRTSGGASYEQYF

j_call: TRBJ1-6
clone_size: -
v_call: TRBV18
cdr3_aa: CASSPLQGRNSPLHF

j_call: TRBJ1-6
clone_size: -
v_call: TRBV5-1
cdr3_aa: CASSLGQGYNSPLHF

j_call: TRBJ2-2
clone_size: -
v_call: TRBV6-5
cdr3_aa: CASRSTSGSTGELFF

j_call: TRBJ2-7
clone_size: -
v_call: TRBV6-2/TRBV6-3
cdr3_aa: CASSWDRGFEQYF

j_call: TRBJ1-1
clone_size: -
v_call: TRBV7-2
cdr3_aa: CASSSGGARRNTEAFF

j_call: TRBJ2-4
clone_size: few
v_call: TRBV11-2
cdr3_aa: CASSLAVGRGANIQYF

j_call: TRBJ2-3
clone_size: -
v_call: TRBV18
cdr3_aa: CASSPLRGEGDTQYF

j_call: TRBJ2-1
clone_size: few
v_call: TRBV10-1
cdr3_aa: CASSTSGYNEQFF

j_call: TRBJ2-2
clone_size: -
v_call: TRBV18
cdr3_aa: CASSLTSGGLTGELFF

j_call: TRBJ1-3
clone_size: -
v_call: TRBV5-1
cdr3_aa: CASSSTGVGNTIYF

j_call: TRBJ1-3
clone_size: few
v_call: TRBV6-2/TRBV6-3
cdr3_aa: CASSYSTGATGNTIYF

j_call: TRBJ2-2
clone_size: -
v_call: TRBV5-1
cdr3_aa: CASSLAGVDTGELFF

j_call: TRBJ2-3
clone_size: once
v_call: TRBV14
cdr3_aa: CASSQGGGARTDTQYF

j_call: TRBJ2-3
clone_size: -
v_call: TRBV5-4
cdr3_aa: CASGRASGSTDTQYF

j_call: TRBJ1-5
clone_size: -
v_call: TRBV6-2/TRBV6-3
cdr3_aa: CASSAYRSGAIDPQHF

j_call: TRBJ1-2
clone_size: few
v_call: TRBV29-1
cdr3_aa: CSARTGGNYGYTF

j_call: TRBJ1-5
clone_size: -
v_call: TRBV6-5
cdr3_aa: CASTLGGDQPQHF

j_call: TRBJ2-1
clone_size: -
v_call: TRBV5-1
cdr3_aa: CASSLGQGSYNEQFF

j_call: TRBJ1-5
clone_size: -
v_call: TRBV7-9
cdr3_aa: CASSLDIRPEAQHF

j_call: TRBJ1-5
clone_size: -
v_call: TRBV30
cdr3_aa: CAWSRGNNQPQHF

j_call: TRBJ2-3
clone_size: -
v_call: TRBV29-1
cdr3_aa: CSVDPTSTDTQYF

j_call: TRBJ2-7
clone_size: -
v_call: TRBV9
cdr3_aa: CASSVGRDHEQYF

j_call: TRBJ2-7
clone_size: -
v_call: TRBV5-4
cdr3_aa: CASSLLTTGISYEQYF

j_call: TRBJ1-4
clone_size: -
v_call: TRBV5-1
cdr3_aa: CASSLGGGDEKLFF

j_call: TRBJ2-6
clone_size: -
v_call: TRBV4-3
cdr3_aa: CASSQDLQGRYGANVLTF

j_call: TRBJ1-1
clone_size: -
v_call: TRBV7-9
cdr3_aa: CASSPTTGTEAFF